Below are 5 T cell receptor beta chains sequenced from a single sample in a study of T cells in Graves' hyperthyroidism and ophthalmopathy (dated by TCRdb to about 2019). Library method: multiplex PCR. This sample was sequenced with an Illumina HiSeq 2000. The TCR beta CDR3 regions were amplified from RNA transcripts. A first-round RT-PCR of the TCR CDR3 used the HTBI primer set with the Qiagen OneStep RT-PCR kit. The public reads were reprocessed in TCRdb via fastp at Q25 and MiXCR, keeping in-frame beta chains. For every CDR3 protein sequence, its rows merge into one entry that carries the most common genes and DNA. The sample table shows roughly 640,000 distinct CDR3 sequences, and roughly a sixth are seen once. The ten top clones hold less than 3.5% of the sample. Sequenced input: blood. Receptor source: a woman aged 35 to 49 with Graves' ophthalmopathy.

The chain carries TRBV7-9 and TRBJ2-1, with 8 bases that match TRBD2. The CDR3 has 17 amino acids. Trimming removed 4 bases from V and 0 bases from J; junction bases left unmatched: 8. Germline assignment: CDR1 SEHNR and CDR2 FQNEAQ (reference sequence). The CDR3 loop reads CASSSGGSGISYNEQFF. CDR3 nucleotide sequence: TGTGCCAGCAGCTCCGGGGGTAGCGGGATCTCCTACAATGAGCAGTTCTTC.

This clonotype was detected a few times. The chain uses TRBV28 and TRBJ1-4; 10 bases line up with TRBD1. From germline, CDR1 is MDHEN and CDR2 SYDVKM. The V gene end was trimmed by 5 bases and the J gene end by 8 bases; junction bases not matched to a gene: 8. There are 15 residues in the CDR3. CDR3 amino acids: CASSTAGTGDEKLFF. DNA for the CDR3: TGTGCCAGCAGTACGGCCGGGACAGGGGACGAAAAACTGTTTTTT. Looking up the rest from reference TRBV28 and TRBJ1-4 gives the full variable domain: DVKVTQSSRYLVKRTGEKVFLECVQDMDHENMFWYRQDPGLGLRLIYFSYDVKMKEKGDIPEGYSVSREKKERFSLILESASTNQTSMYLCASSTAGTGDEKLFFGSGTQLSVL.

The DNA of the CDR3 is TGCAGTGCTAGTCGGGAGGAAGGCTACACCTTC. Protein sequence: CSASREEGYTF. V gene TRBV20-1 combines with J gene TRBJ1-2; no reliable D call. The CDR3 totals 11 residues. Trimming removed 3 bases from V and 8 bases from J, with 10 bases in between. CDR1 and CDR2 (germline): DFQATT, SNEGSKA (reference sequence).

This clonotype has more than one count but fewer than ten. The V gene is TRBV3-1, the J gene TRBJ2-7; a possible D gene is TRBD2 (6 bases). This CDR3 comprises 15 residues. V was cut by 2 bases and J by 0 bases, with 11 bases left in between. From germline, CDR1 is LGHDT and CDR2 YNNKEL (reference sequence). CDR3 loop: CASSQLLATSYEQYF. The CDR3, as DNA: TGTGCCAGCAGCCAACTGCTAGCGACCTCCTACGAGCAGTACTTC.

In its sample, this clonotype was seen many times. V is TRBV29-1 and J is TRBJ1-1, with a tentative D call TRBD1 (5 bases). Germline V gene sequence: CDR1 SQVTM, CDR2 ANQGSEA. This CDR3 has 13 residues. The V end was cut by 7 bases, the J end by 0 bases, with 12 bases between. This CDR3 reads CSGSGTVNTEAFF. CDR3 in DNA: TGCAGCGGCTCCGGGACGGTGAACACTGAAGCTTTCTTT.